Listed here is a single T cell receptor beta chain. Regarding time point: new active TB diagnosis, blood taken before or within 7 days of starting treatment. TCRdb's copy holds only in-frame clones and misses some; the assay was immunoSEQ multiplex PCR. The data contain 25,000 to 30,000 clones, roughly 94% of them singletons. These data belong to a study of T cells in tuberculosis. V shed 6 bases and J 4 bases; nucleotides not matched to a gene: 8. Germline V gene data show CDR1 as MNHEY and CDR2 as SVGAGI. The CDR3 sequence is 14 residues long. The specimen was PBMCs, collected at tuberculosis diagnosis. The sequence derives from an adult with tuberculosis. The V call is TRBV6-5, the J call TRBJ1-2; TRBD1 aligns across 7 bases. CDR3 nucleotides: TGTGCCAGCAGGGAAGCCGGGACAGTCTATGGCTACACCTTC. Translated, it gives CASREAGTVYGYTF.